This T cell receptor (beta chain) was documented in a study of CD8 T cells in ankylosing spondylitis. Study outcomes and limitations: One TCR beta motif, made up of under ten highly homologous variants, appeared characteristic of ankylosing spondylitis blood.

TCRdb re-analysed the 5' RACE reads in MiXCR, keeping a single row per CDR3 protein. In the table there are about 130,000 distinct CDR3 sequences, about 7% of which are singletons. In its sample, this clonotype was seen many times. What it binds is unknown. The sequence came from a male donor with ankylosing spondylitis or in good health (not recorded which). The specimen was blood, either unsorted or a sorted T cell fraction (not recorded which).

CDR3 residues: CSARNSGRDNEQFF. The CDR3 DNA sequence: TGCAGTGCTAGGAATAGCGGGAGGGACAATGAGCAGTTCTTC. The chain employs TRBV20-1 and TRBJ2-1; TRBD2 agrees at 11 bases. The V and J ends lost 3 bases and 5 bases, in that order; junction bases with no gene match: 3. This CDR3 has 14 amino acids. Per the germline V gene, CDR1 is DFQATT and CDR2 is SNEGSKA (reference sequence).